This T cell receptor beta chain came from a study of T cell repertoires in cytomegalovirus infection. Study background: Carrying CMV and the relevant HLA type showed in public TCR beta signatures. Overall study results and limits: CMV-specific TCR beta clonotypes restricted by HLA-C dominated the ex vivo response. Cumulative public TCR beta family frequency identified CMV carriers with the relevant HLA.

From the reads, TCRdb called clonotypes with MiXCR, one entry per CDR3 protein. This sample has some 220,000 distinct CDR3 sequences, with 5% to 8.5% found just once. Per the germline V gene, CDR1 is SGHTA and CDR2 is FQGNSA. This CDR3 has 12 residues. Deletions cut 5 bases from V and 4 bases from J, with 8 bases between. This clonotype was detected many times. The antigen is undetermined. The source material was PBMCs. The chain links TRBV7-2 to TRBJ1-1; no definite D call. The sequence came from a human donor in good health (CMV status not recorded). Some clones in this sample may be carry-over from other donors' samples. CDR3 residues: CASSREATEAFF. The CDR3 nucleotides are TGTGCCAGCAGCAGAGAGGCCACTGAAGCTTTCTTT.